A few counts support the clone carrying this T cell receptor beta chain. Its antigen is not known. The protocol was immunoSEQ multiplex PCR, while the TCRdb copy is restricted to in-frame clones and leaves out a portion. The sample contains 28,000 or so clones, approximately 72% of which appear only once. These data are taken from a study of vaccination effects on CD4 cells after COVID-19. Whole-study results and caveats: Cross-reactivity with common cold coronaviruses was shown by only 1 of 255 vaccine-induced clones in healthy vaccinees. Clones that were induced by infection or by vaccine showed marked contraction late after vaccination.

This CDR3 has 14 amino acids. Trimming took off 4 bases at V and 0 bases at J, with 7 bases between the two ends. CDR1 and CDR2 from the germline V gene are SEHNR and FQNEAQ (reference sequence). Sequencing followed a ViraFEST assay step that expanded antigen-specific CD4+ T cells with viral peptide pools. CD4+ T cells were isolated after approximately 10 days of culture. Among the vaccine recipients, none had a prior SARS-CoV-2 infection, and nucleocapsid antibodies were negative. PBMC were cultured at fewer than 2.5 million per well with roughly 10 IU/ml IL-2 and around 10 ug/ml peptides. Fresh IL-2-containing medium replaced half the medium on days 3 and 7.

The source was CD4+ T cells from PBMCs cultured with SARS-CoV-2 spike peptides, collected before COVID-19 vaccination. V gene TRBV7-9 combines with J gene TRBJ1-3; no reliable D call. This receptor was obtained from a human donor who received a COVID-19 vaccine. In nucleotides, the CDR3 is TGTGCCAGCAGCTCCGGGCCCTCTGGAAACACCATATATTTT. This codes for CASSSGPSGNTIYF. The entire variable domain, with the rest obtained from reference TRBV7-9 and TRBJ1-3, is as follows: DTGVSQNPRHKITKRGQNVTFRCDPISEHNRLYWYRQTLGQGPEFLTYFQNEAQLEKSRLLSDRFSAERPKGSFSTLEIQRTEQGDSAMYLCASSSGPSGNTIYFGEGSWLTVV.